This TCR beta chain is from a study of T cells after yellow fever vaccination. Across the whole study: Where fractions had low cell numbers, libraries were prepared from them with the SMART-Seq v4 Ultra Low Input RNA kit.

TCRdb independently ran MiXCR on the 5' RACE reads; one entry per CDR3 protein. This table holds roughly 400,000 distinct CDR3 sequences, roughly a sixth found once. Study observations and caveats: Primary-vaccination clones mostly resurfaced post-booster (just under 98% CD4, just under 90% CD8).

The CDR3 runs to 11 residues. Trimming took off 7 bases at V and 4 bases at J, with 7 bases between the two ends. With respect to this clonotype: The antigen is unknown.

The genes are TRBV12-3 or TRBV12-4 and TRBJ1-2, with D unclear. The receptor was derived from a man between 18 and 35 years old who received the YFV17D yellow fever vaccine. Material: PBMCs, obtained before the yellow fever booster vaccination. The CDR3 DNA follows: TGTGCCAGCAACCTCCGCTATGGCTACACCTTC. Translation gives CASNLRYGYTF.